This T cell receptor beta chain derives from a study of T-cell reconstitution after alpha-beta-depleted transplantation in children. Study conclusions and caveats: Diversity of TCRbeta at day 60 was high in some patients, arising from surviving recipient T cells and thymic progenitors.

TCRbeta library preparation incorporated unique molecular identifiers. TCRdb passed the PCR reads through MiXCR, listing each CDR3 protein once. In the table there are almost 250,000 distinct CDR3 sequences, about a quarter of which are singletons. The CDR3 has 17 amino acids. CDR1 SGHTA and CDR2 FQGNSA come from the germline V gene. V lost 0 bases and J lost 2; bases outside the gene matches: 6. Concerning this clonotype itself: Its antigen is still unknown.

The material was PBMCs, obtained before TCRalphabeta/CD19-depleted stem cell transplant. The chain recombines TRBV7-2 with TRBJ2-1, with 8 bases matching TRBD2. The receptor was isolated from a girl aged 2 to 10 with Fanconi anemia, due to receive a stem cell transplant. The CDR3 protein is CASSLAIAGSAYNEQFF. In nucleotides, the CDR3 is TGTGCCAGCAGCTTAGCGATAGCGGGAAGCGCCTACAATGAGCAGTTCTTC.